This T cell receptor beta chain originates from a study of T cell repertoires and HLA-DP antigens. The CDR3 length is 15 residues. Germline V gene lookup returns CDR1 SGHNT and CDR2 YENEEA. The V gene end was trimmed by 0 bases and the J gene end by 4 bases; junction bases not matched to a gene: 1. As to this clone: Antigen specificity is unknown.

TCRdb's table, derived via immunoSEQ multiplex PCR, lists solely in-frame clones and lacks some. The sample consists of around 70,000 clones, over 75% of them appearing once. Sequencing was carried out using CD4+ T cells from PBMCs. V usage is TRBV11-3 and J usage is TRBJ2-1, with TRBD2 matching over 9 bases. The receptor was isolated from a man aged 60-69 years in good health and CMV-seronegative. The CDR3 protein is CASSLESGRYNEQFF. CDR3 sequence (DNA): TGTGCCAGCAGCTTAGAAAGCGGGAGGTACAATGAGCAGTTCTTC.